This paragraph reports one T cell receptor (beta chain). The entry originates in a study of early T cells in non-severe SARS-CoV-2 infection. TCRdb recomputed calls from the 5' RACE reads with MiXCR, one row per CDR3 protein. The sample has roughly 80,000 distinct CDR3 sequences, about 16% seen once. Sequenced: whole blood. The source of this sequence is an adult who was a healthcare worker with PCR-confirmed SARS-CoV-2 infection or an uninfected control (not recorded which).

The CDR3 sequence is CASQGQNYGYTF. CDR3 DNA sequence: TGTGCCAGCCAGGGACAAAACTATGGCTACACCTTC. The chain recombines TRBV21-1 with TRBJ1-2; the table's D call TRBD1 went unverified against the DNA. TRBV21-1 is described as a pseudogene. The CDR3 runs to 12 residues.